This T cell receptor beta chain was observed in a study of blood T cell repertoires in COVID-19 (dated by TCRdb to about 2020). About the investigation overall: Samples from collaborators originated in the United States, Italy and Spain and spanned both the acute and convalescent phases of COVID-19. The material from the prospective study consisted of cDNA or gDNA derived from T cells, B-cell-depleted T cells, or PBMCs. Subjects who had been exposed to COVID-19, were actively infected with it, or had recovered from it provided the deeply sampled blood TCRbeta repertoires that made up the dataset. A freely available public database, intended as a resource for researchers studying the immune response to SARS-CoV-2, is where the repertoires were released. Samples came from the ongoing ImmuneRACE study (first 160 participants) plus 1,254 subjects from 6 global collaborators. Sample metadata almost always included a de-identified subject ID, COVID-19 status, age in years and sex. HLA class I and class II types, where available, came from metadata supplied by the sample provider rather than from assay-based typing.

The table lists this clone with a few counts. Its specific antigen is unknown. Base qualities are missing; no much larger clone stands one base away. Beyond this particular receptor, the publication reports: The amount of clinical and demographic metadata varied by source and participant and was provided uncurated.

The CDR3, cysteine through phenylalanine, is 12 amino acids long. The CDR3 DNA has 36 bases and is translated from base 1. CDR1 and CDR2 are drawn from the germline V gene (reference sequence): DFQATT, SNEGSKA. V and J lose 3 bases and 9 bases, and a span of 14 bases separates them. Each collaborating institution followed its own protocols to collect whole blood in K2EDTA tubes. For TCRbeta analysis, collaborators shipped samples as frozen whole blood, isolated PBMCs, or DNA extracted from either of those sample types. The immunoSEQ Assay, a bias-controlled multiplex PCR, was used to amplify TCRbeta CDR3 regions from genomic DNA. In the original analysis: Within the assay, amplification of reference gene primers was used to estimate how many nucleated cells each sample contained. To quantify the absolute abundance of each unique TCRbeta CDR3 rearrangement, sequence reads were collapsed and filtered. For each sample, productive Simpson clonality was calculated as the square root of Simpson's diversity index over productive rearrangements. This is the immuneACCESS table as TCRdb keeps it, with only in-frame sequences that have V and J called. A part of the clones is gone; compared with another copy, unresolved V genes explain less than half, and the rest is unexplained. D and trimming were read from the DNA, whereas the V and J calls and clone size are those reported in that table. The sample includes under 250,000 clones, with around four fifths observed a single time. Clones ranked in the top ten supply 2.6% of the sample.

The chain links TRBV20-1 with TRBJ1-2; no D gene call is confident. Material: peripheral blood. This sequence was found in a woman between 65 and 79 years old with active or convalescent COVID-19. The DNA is TGCAGTGCTAGTACGTCAGGAGGAAGCTACACCTTC. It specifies CSASTSGGSYTF.